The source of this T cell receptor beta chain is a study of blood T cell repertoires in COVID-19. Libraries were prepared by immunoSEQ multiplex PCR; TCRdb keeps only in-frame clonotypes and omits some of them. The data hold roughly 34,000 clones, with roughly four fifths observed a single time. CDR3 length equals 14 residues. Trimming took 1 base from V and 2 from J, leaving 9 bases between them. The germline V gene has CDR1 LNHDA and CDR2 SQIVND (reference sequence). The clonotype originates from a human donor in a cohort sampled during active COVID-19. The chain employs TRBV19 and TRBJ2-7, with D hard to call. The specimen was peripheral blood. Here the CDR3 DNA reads TGTGCCAGTAGTATAGGTTTCGGAGCCTACGAGCAGTACTTC. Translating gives CASSIGFGAYEQYF.